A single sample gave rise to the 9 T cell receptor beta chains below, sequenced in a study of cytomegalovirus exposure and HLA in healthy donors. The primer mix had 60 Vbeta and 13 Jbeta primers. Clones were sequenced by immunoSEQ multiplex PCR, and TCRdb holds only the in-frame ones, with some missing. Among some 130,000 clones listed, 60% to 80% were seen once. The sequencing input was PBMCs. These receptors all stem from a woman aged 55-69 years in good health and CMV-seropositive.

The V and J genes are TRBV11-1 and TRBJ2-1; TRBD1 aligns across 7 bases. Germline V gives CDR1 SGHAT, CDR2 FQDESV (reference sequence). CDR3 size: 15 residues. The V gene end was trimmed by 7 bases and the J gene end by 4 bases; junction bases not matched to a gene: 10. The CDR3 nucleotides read TGTGCCAGCACCAGGGGACAGAACCTTTACAATGAGCAGTTCTTC. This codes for CASTRGQNLYNEQFF.

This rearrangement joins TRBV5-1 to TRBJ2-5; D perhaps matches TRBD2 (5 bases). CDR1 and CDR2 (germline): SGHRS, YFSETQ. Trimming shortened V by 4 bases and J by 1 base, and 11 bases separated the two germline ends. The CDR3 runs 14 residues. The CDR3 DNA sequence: TGCGCCAGCAGCACGGACTGGGGCCAAGAGACCCAGTACTTC. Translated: CASSTDWGQETQYF.

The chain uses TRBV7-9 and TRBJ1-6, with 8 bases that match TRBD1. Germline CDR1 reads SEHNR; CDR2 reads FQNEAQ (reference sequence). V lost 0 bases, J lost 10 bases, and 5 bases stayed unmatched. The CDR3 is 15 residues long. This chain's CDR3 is CASSLAGQDGSPLHF. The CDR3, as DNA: TGTGCCAGCAGCTTAGCGGGACAGGATGGCTCACCCCTCCACTTT.

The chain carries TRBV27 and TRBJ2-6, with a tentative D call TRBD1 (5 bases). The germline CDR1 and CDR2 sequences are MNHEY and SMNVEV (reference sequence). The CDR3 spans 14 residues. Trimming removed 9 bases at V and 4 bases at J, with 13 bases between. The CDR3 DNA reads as TGTGCCAGTTCCAGGGCCCCCGGGGCCAACGTCCTGACTTTC. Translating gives CASSRAPGANVLTF.

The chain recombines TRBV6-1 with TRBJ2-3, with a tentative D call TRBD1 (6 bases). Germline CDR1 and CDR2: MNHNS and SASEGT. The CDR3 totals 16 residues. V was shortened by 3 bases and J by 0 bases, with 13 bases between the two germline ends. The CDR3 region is CASSDPGQSSTDTQYF. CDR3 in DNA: TGTGCCAGCAGTGACCCCGGACAGTCTAGCACAGATACGCAGTATTTT.

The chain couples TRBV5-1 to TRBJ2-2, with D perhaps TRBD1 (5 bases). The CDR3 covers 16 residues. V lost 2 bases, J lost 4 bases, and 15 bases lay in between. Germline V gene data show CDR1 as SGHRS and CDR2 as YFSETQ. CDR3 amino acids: CASSFNRPPSTGELFF. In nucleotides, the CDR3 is TGCGCCAGCAGCTTCAACAGGCCACCGAGCACCGGGGAGCTGTTTTTT.

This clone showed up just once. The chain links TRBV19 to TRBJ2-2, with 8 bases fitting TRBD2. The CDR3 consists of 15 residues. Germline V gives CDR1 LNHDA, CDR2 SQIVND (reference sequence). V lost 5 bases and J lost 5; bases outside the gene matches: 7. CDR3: CASSAWTGGTGELFF. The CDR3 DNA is TGTGCCAGTAGTGCTTGGACGGGAGGGACCGGGGAGCTGTTTTTT.

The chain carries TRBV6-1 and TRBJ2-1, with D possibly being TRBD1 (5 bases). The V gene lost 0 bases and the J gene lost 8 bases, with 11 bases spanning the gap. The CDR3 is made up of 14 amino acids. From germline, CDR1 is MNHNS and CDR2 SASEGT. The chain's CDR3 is CASSEAKGWHEQFF. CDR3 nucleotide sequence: TGTGCCAGCAGTGAAGCAAAGGGGTGGCATGAGCAGTTCTTC.

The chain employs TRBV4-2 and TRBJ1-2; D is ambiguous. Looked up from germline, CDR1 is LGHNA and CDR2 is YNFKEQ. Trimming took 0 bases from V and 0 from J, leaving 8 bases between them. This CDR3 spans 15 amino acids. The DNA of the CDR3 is TGTGCCAGCAGCCAAGATATGGCAGCTAACTATGGCTACACCTTC. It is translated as CASSQDMAANYGYTF.